This TCR beta chain appears in the sequencing data of a study of blood T cells in healthy people across ages (dated by TCRdb to between 2014 and 2016). Regarding the complete study: In model experiments, template switching captured roughly one uniquely barcoded TCR beta cDNA molecule for every two T cells. Donors of different ages were randomly distributed across sequencing lanes to avoid experimental bias. For two donors (one aged 18 to 30 and one aged 80 or older), the study analyzed two additional independent replicas of 1 million unique cDNA reads from the same blood draw. The donors were divided into four age groups: young (average around 15 years), middle-aged (over 35), aged (around 59) and long-lived (around 80). Age-related changes in TCR beta repertoire diversity were measured in the study by deep sequencing normalized with unique cDNA molecular identifiers.

The junction carries 5 bases between V and J, which are trimmed by 3 bases and 0 bases respectively. The CDR3, cysteine through phenylalanine, is 14 amino acids long. Here the CDR3 DNA is all that survives: 42 bases in frame from base 1. The germline V gene gives CDR1 as ENHRY and CDR2 as SYGVKD. This clonotype has more than one count but fewer than ten. The antigen this receptor binds is unknown. Base-call qualities are not available, and no considerably larger clone is one nucleotide away. Study-wide conclusions, independent of this receptor: Observed TCR beta diversity correlated strongly with the percentage of naive T cells measured by flow cytometry. Because profiling used bulk unsorted PBMCs, naive and antigen-experienced compartments could not be compared conclusively. The CMV infection status of donors was not known, potentially confounding age-related changes in expanded clonotypes. Compared with the aged group, more naive CD4+ T cells, fewer expanded clones and increased TCR diversity were shown by the long-lived group, suggesting age selection. As age increased, observed TCR beta diversity per million T cells dropped in a roughly linear way, and a significant reduction was already evident by age roughly 36. Estimates of total diversity based on one million sequenced T cells were considered lower bounds and underestimates.

Preparation of the library involved 5' RACE. TCRdb names Illumina HiSeq 2500 as the instrument used. The second PCR ran for about 6 to 12 cycles and used a J-beta primer mix along with a sample-barcoded 5' primer. A template-switch 5' adaptor carrying 12 random nucleotides introduced a unique molecular identifier onto each TCR beta cDNA molecule. Each sample yielded at least 2.5 million CDR3-containing paired-end reads. The Mint cDNA synthesis kit, primed by a TRBC-specific oligonucleotide, was used to synthesize first-strand cDNA from all RNA. Following uracil-DNA glycosylase treatment, a first 18-cycle PCR with universal primers M1SS and BC2_uni_R was performed on all cDNA. As for the authors' bioinformatics: Each sample was normalized by randomly selecting 1 million high-quality reads, each carrying a distinct molecular identifier. Reads sharing molecular identifiers were discarded rather than binned into consensus sequences. MiTCR, set to a Q25 quality threshold and the strictest error-elimination algorithm, was used for CDR3 identification, clonotype clustering and error correction. A nonparametric unseen species model using Euler transformation provided a lower-bound estimate of total TCR beta diversity. TCRdb took the public reads, trimmed them with fastp at Q25, ran MiXCR for clone calling and kept in-frame beta chains. Entries are consolidated by CDR3 protein sequence, retaining the most common genes and DNA. The V and J calls, along with clone size, are taken from TCRdb and not from the paper's own processing. The sample data list over 1,200,000 distinct CDR3 sequences, and 59% of these were observed just once. The ten largest clonotypes hold more than 6% of the sample.

Systemically healthy Caucasian individuals from Russia, some 38 in total and aged roughly 6 to 100 years, were included as donors. Each donor gave ten milliliters of peripheral blood, collected into EDTA-treated Vacutainer tubes. PBMCs were isolated by Ficoll-Paque density-gradient centrifugation, with at least 6 million obtained per sample. Total RNA was extracted from PBMCs with Trizol reagent, with at least 5.5 micrograms obtained per sample. Naive CD45RAhigh/CD27high T cell percentages were measured by flow cytometry on a PBMC aliquot from every donor. The TCR comes from a man younger than 30 in good health. Sequenced sample: blood. The sequence links TRBV10-3 to TRBJ2-2, with the D gene call left open. The DNA is TGTGCCATCAGTGACAGGACGAACACCGGGGAGCTGTTTTTT. This translates into CAISDRTNTGELFF.